The rows below give T cell receptor beta chains drawn from one sample of a study of cytomegalovirus exposure and HLA in healthy donors. TCRdb keeps only in-frame clones here, not all; method: immunoSEQ multiplex PCR. This table has approximately 170,000 clones, around three quarters appearing once. The sample was PBMCs. These receptors originate from a middle-aged man in good health and CMV-seronegative. Each CDR3 is given with its conserved first and last residue. A D gene is named only where the DNA matches it firmly. A row's size may be missing; if present it is once, few, many or a size class.

V gene	J gene	D gene	clone size	CDR3 DNA	CDR3 protein
TRBV18	TRBJ1-1	.	.	TGTGCCAGCTCATCCCCGCCGGGGGACACTGAAGCTTTCTTT	CASSSPPGDTEAFF
TRBV29-1	TRBJ2-2	.	.	TGCAGCGGGGGGGACAGATCGTACGGGGAGCTGTTTTTT	CSGGDRSYGELFF
TRBV18	TRBJ2-7	TRBD2	.	TGTGCCAGCTCACCACCATCACTAGCGAGGGAGCAGTACTTC	CASSPPSLAREQYF
TRBV27	TRBJ2-2	.	.	TGTGCCAGCAGTTACGCGGGCGGGGAGCTGTTTTTT	CASSYAGGELFF
TRBV28	TRBJ1-1	.	.	TGTGCCATACTTCCAGGGATTCGGACTGAAGCTTTCTTT	CAILPGIRTEAFF
TRBV27	TRBJ2-6	TRBD1	once	TGTGCCAGCAGCATTGGGGACAGGGGTATCCCTGGGGCCAACGGCCTGACTTTC	CASSIGDRGIPGANGLTF
TRBV9	TRBJ2-7	.	.	TGTGCCAGCAGCGTGAACCCTAGCCACCACGAGCAGTACTTC	CASSVNPSHHEQYF
TRBV2	TRBJ2-2	TRBD1	few	TGTGCCAGCAGGAGGACAGGGCAGAACACCGGGGAGCTGTTTTTT	CASRRTGQNTGELFF
TRBV19	TRBJ2-7	TRBD1	.	TGTGCCAGTAGTACCCGGGACAGGGGCAACGAGCAGTACTTC	CASSTRDRGNEQYF
TRBV11-3	TRBJ2-1	TRBD2	.	TGTGCCAGCAGCTTAGGGACTAGCGGGGGACTTTACAATGAGCAGTTCTTC	CASSLGTSGGLYNEQFF
TRBV7-9	TRBJ1-5	TRBD1	.	TGTTCCAGCAGCCCAGTCTTGGGACAGGGGGCAGGTCAGCCCCAGCATTTT	CSSSPVLGQGAGQPQHF
TRBV28	TRBJ1-5	TRBD1	once	TGTGCCAGCAGCCCTCAGACAGGGATGGGCAATCAGCCCCAGCATTTT	CASSPQTGMGNQPQHF
TRBV28	TRBJ2-7	.	.	TGTGCCAGCAGTTTAGGACTTTATAACTACGAGCAGTACTTC	CASSLGLYNYEQYF
TRBV30	TRBJ2-3	TRBD2	.	TGTGCCTGGAGTTTGGGGGACGGGAGGGCCGCAGATACGCAGTATTTT	CAWSLGDGRAADTQYF
TRBV2	TRBJ2-6	.	few	TGTGCCAGCAGTGCGACATCTGGGGCCAACGTCCTGACTTTC	CASSATSGANVLTF
TRBV19	TRBJ1-2	.	.	TGTGCCAGTAGTTTCGGACATGACTACACCTTC	CASSFGHDYTF
TRBV27	TRBJ2-1	.	.	TGTGCCAGCAGCTGGGGAGGCAATGAGCAGTTCTTC	CASSWGGNEQFF
TRBV5-1	TRBJ2-7	TRBD1	.	TGCGCCAGCAGCTTGGTGACAGGGGGCCACTACGAGCAGTACTTC	CASSLVTGGHYEQYF
TRBV9	TRBJ2-5	TRBD2	once	TGTGCCAGCAGCCGGGGACTAGCTAAAGAGACCCAGTACTTC	CASSRGLAKETQYF
TRBV19	TRBJ1-5	.	.	TGTGCCAGTAGTATCGGAGGGGCGGTGAGCGATCAGCCCCAGCATTTT	CASSIGGAVSDQPQHF
TRBV27	TRBJ1-2	.	.	TGTGCCAGCAGTGGCGGAAGGACGGGGGATTTCATCTATGGCTACACCTTC	CASSGGRTGDFIYGYTF
TRBV9	TRBJ2-1	TRBD2	.	TGTGCCAGCAGCGCACTAGCGGGAGTACCCAATGAGCAGTTCTTC	CASSALAGVPNEQFF
TRBV7-2	TRBJ2-7	.	.	TGTGCCAGCAGCTACTTGAAGACTCCTTCCGAGCAGTACTTC	CASSYLKTPSEQYF
TRBV28	TRBJ2-7	.	.	TGTGCCAGCAGTTTAAAGGTAGCGGTCTCCTACGAGCAGTACTTC	CASSLKVAVSYEQYF
TRBV19	TRBJ1-4	.	.	TGTGCCAGTAGTACCGCCGGGAGGGGCCGGGAAAAACTGTTTTTT	CASSTAGRGREKLFF
TRBV7-2	TRBJ2-7	TRBD1	.	TGTGCCAGCAGCTTCGACAGGGGCCATTACGAGCAGTACTTC	CASSFDRGHYEQYF
TRBV6-6	TRBJ2-2	.	few	TGTGCCAGCAGCAGGGTTAAAGGCACCGGGGAGCTGTTTTTT	CASSRVKGTGELFF
TRBV2	TRBJ1-4	.	.	TGTGCCAGCAGTCCCTCACAGGCTAATGAAAAACTGTTTTTT	CASSPSQANEKLFF
TRBV5-1	TRBJ1-5	TRBD1	.	TGCGCCAGCAGCTTGGCGGGACAGGCACGAGAGCCCCAGCATTTT	CASSLAGQAREPQHF
TRBV7-8	TRBJ1-3	.	.	TGTGCCAGCAGCTTAGCTGTCCGGGGAAACACCATATATTTT	CASSLAVRGNTIYF
TRBV6-5	TRBJ2-7	TRBD1	.	TGTGCCAGCAGACCTCCGGGACAGGGTAATAACGAGCAGTACTTC	CASRPPGQGNNEQYF
TRBV5-1	TRBJ2-7	TRBD1	once	TGCGCCAGCAGCGTACCAGACAGGGGGGCCTACGAGCAGTACTTC	CASSVPDRGAYEQYF
TRBV7-2	TRBJ2-5	.	.	TGTGCCAGCAGCTTCTATCAGGGGCTCCTGGGGGAGACCCAGTACTTC	CASSFYQGLLGETQYF
TRBV5-1	TRBJ1-6	.	few	TGCGCCAGCAGCTTGAAAGGTGCGGATTCACCCCTCCACTTT	CASSLKGADSPLHF
TRBV6-5	TRBJ2-1	.	few	TGTGCCAGCAGTTACGGAGGGGACAATGAGCAGTTCTTC	CASSYGGDNEQFF
TRBV4-2	TRBJ1-1	.	.	TGTGCCAGCAGTTTAGCGGGGGGGAACACTGAAGCTTTCTTT	CASSLAGGNTEAFF
TRBV29-1	TRBJ2-3	.	.	TGCAGCGTTGAAGTGGCCGCCGCAGATACGCAGTATTTT	CSVEVAAADTQYF
TRBV5-4	TRBJ2-1	TRBD1	.	TGTGCCAGCAGCTTGGGACAGGGGGCAATCTATGAGCAGTTCTTC	CASSLGQGAIYEQFF
TRBV30	TRBJ2-1	.	.	TGTGCCTGGAGTGCCCAATTCTACAATGAGCAGTTCTTC	CAWSAQFYNEQFF
TRBV28	TRBJ1-2	.	once	TGTGCCAGCAGTTCCCGGTTGGACTATGGCTACACCTTC	CASSSRLDYGYTF
TRBV29-1	TRBJ2-7	TRBD2	few	TGCAGCGTTGCACCCTTGGCGGGAGGGCCCGACGAGCAGTACTTC	CSVAPLAGGPDEQYF
TRBV4-2	TRBJ1-3	.	.	TGTGCCAGCAGCCAGGAGTTTAGCTCTGGAAACACCATATATTTT	CASSQEFSSGNTIYF